Each of the 14 T cell receptor beta chains below was sequenced from the same sample in a study of cytomegalovirus exposure and HLA in healthy donors. A multiplex PCR was run with 60 Vbeta primers and 13 Jbeta primers. Sequencing was performed with immunoSEQ multiplex PCR; in TCRdb, only in-frame clones are kept and a portion is missing. Its table lists under 150,000 clones. Sequencing input: PBMCs. The receptor source for this set is an older woman in good health and CMV-seronegative.

The chain carries TRBV7-9 and TRBJ1-5, with TRBD1 matching over 10 bases. Germline assignment: CDR1 SEHNR and CDR2 FQNEAQ (reference sequence). CDR3 length: 15 residues. Germline trimming cut 0 bases from V and 7 bases from J; bases unmatched to any gene: 3. This CDR3 is CASSLATGGLQPQHF. The CDR3 coding sequence is TGTGCCAGCAGCTTAGCGACAGGGGGCCTACAGCCCCAGCATTTT.

This rearrangement joins TRBV18 to TRBJ2-7; 10 bases are a match to TRBD2. Germline V CDR1 and CDR2: KGHSH, LQKENI. The V and J ends lost 3 bases and 6 bases, in that order; junction bases with no gene match: 8. The CDR3 runs 15 residues. In DNA, the CDR3 is TGTGCCAGCTCACCCTTAGGGACTAGCGATGGCGAGCAGTACTTC. This sequence encodes CASSPLGTSDGEQYF.

The chain joins TRBV5-1 to TRBJ2-7; a weak D match, TRBD2 (6 bases). The CDR3 extends over 17 amino acids. CDR1 SGHRS and CDR2 YFSETQ come from the germline V gene. Trimming left V 2 bases short and J 3 bases short, with 21 bases between. The CDR3 sequence is CASSFSAPGGINYEQYF. Written as DNA, the CDR3 is TGCGCCAGCAGCTTTTCAGCCCCGGGCGGGATAAACTACGAGCAGTACTTC.

The V call is TRBV7-4, the J call TRBJ2-7, with TRBD1 identical over 8 bases. V lost 6 bases, J lost 2 bases, and 3 bases stayed unmatched. Per germline, CDR1 SGHVT and CDR2 SQSDAQ. The CDR3 length is 13 residues. The chain's CDR3 is CASRDRVPYEQYF. The CDR3, as DNA: TGTGCCAGCAGGGACAGGGTACCCTACGAGCAGTACTTC. Looking up the rest from reference TRBV7-4 and TRBJ2-7 gives the full variable domain: GAGVSQSPRYKVAKRGRDVALRCDSISGHVTLYWYRQTLGQGSEVLTYSQSDAQRDKSGRPSGRFSAERPERSVSTLKIQRTEQGDSAVYLCASRDRVPYEQYFGPGTRLTVT.

The rearrangement uses TRBV15 and TRBJ1-1; no clear D gene. The germline V gene encodes CDR1 LNHNV and CDR2 YYDKDF (reference sequence). This CDR3 has 15 residues. V gave up 1 base and J gave up 3 bases, with 12 bases separating them. The CDR3: CATSRGEDVYTEAFF. CDR3 sequence (DNA): TGTGCCACCAGCAGAGGGGAGGACGTCTACACTGAAGCTTTCTTT.

The J gene is TRBJ2-7, the V gene TRBV7-8; the match to TRBD1 covers 8 bases. Trimming removed 0 bases from V and 5 bases from J; junction bases left unmatched: 6. CDR3 size: 15 residues. The germline CDR1 and CDR2 sequences are SGHVS and FQNEAQ. For the CDR3, the DNA is TGTGCCAGCAGCTTAGCAAGGACAGGGAGTCACGAGCAGTACTTC. Translated: CASSLARTGSHEQYF.

This chain uses TRBV29-1 with TRBJ2-2, with D possibly TRBD1 on 6 matching bases. Germline loops: CDR1 SQVTM, CDR2 ANQGSEA. The length of the CDR3 is 12 residues. V lost 1 base and J 8 bases, leaving 8 bases between the germline ends. CDR3 region: CSVEAGQGELFF. For the CDR3, the DNA is TGCAGCGTTGAAGCTGGACAGGGGGAGCTGTTTTTT.

The chain has TRBV6-5 and TRBJ2-7, with 7 bases matching TRBD1. V trimming: 5 bases; J trimming: 2 bases; junction bases outside the gene matches: 6. The CDR3 sequence is 14 residues long. CDR1 is MNHEY, CDR2 SVGAGI, per germline. CDR3 protein: CASSTPGQTYEQYF. In DNA, the CDR3 is TGTGCCAGCAGTACTCCGGGACAGACCTACGAGCAGTACTTC.

This clone is labeled medium-sized based on frequency. CDR3 sequence: CASSEATEVEKLFF. CDR3 nucleotide sequence: TGTGCCAGCAGTGAAGCGACAGAAGTCGAAAAACTGTTTTTT. This chain joins TRBV6-1 and TRBJ1-4; D is possibly TRBD1 (5 bases). Between the trimmed V and J ends, which lost 0 bases and 8 bases, there was a span of 10 bases. The CDR3 consists of 14 residues. Germline V gives CDR1 MNHNS, CDR2 SASEGT.

The chain couples TRBV7-9 to TRBJ1-4, with D perhaps matching TRBD1 (6 bases). V dropped 4 bases and J dropped 5 bases, with 14 bases sitting between them. The CDR3 loop spans 15 amino acids. Germline V gives CDR1 SEHNR, CDR2 FQNEAQ (reference sequence). CDR3 protein: CASSSGGRWNEKLFF. The CDR3 coding sequence is TGTGCCAGCAGCTCCGGGGGGCGTTGGAATGAAAAACTGTTTTTT.

The J gene is TRBJ2-1, the V gene TRBV4-1; D unclear. The CDR3 has 16 residues. Trimming took 0 bases from V and 3 from J, leaving 12 bases between them. Germline V gene data show CDR1 as MGHRA and CDR2 as YSYEKL. The DNA of the CDR3 is TGCGCCAGCAGCCAAGATCTCGCCCAGGACTACAATGAGCAGTTCTTC. The encoded protein is CASSQDLAQDYNEQFF.

J is TRBJ1-1 and V is TRBV9; the match to TRBD1 covers 7 bases. CDR1 and CDR2 from the germline V gene are SGDLS and YYNGEE. The CDR3 sequence is 13 residues long. With 5 bases clipped from V and 2 bases from J, the junction kept 3 bases outside the gene matches. The chain's CDR3 is CASRGQLNTEAFF. The CDR3 DNA sequence: TGTGCCAGCAGGGGACAGTTAAACACTGAAGCTTTCTTT.

The chain couples TRBV6-6 to TRBJ1-1, with D hard to call. Germline V lookup: CDR1 MNHNY, CDR2 SVGAGI (reference sequence). The V end was cut by 5 bases, the J end by 0 bases, with 4 bases between. This CDR3 has 12 residues. CDR3 region: CASSQVNTEAFF. The CDR3 DNA reads as TGTGCCAGCAGTCAGGTGAACACTGAAGCTTTCTTT.

The chain links TRBV9 to TRBJ1-1; possible D gene TRBD1, 5 bases. With 3 bases removed from V and 0 bases from J, the gap between germline ends came to 15 bases. This CDR3 comprises 16 residues. CDR1 and CDR2 (germline): SGDLS, YYNGEE. The CDR3 here is CASSADPGGVNTEAFF. CDR3 nucleotides: TGTGCCAGCAGCGCCGATCCGGGGGGGGTGAACACTGAAGCTTTCTTT.